The entry below gives a single TCR beta chain sequence along with its context. Assignments of participants to cohorts depended upon their own reported clinical history. Data came from immunoSEQ multiplex PCR; TCRdb stores just in-frame clones and leaves some out. The sample records under 200,000 clones, 75% to 90% being singletons. The sample comes from a study of blood T cell repertoires in COVID-19. Background on the study: Samples representing acute and convalescent COVID-19 were sourced from the United States, Italy and Spain.

CDR1 and CDR2 from the germline V gene are MNHEY and SVGAGI. The CDR3 runs 16 residues. V lost 0 bases to trimming and J lost 1 base, with 12 bases between them. The sample taken for sequencing was PBMCs or T cells enriched from blood (not recorded which). The sequence came from a woman younger than 35 who had recovered from COVID-19. This rearrangement joins TRBV6-5 to TRBJ1-2; TRBD1 is a possible D gene (6 bases). CDR3 bases: TGTGCCAGCAGTTACTCGCCCGGACAGATTAACTATGGCTACACCTTC. This translates into CASSYSPGQINYGYTF.